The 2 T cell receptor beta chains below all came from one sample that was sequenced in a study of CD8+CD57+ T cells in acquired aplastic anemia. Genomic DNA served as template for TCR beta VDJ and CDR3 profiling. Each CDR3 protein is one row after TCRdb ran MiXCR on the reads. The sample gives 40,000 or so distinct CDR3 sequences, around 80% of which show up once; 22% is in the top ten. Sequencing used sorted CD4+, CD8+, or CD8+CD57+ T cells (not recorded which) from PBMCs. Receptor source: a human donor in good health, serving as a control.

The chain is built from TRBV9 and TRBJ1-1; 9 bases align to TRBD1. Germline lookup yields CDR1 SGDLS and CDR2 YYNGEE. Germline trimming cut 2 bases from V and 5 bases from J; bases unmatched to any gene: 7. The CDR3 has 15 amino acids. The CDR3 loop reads CASSVTGGAGTEAFF. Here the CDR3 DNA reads TGTGCCAGCAGCGTTACAGGGGGCGCAGGAACTGAAGCTTTCTTT.

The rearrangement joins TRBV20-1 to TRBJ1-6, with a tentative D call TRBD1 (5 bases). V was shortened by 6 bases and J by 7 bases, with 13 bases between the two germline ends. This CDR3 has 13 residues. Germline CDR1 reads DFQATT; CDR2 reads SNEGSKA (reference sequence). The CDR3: CSATPGGNSPLHF. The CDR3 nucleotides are TGCAGTGCCACCCCGGGGGGAAATTCACCCCTCCACTTT.